Presented here are 27 T cell receptor beta chains from one specimen sequenced in a study of cytomegalovirus exposure and HLA in healthy donors. The primer mix had 60 Vbeta and 13 Jbeta primers. Clones were sequenced by immunoSEQ multiplex PCR, and TCRdb holds only the in-frame ones, with some missing. The sample has about 150,000 clones, approximately 80% seen once. The sample comprised PBMCs. The receptors shown here come from a male donor in good health and CMV-seronegative.

This clone turned up a few times. This chain joins TRBV6-5 and TRBJ1-5; D is possibly TRBD1 (5 bases). The V end was cut by 6 bases, the J end by 3 bases, with 12 bases between. Germline V lookup: CDR1 MNHEY, CDR2 SVGAGI. The CDR3 sequence is 14 residues long. The DNA for the CDR3 is TGTGCCAGCAGCCGCGGACATGACAATCAGCCCCAGCATTTT. Protein: CASSRGHDNQPQHF.

The chain combines TRBV7-2 with TRBJ1-1; 8 positions match TRBD1. The germline V gene encodes CDR1 SGHTA and CDR2 FQGNSA. J lost 6 bases, V lost 5 bases, and 8 bases had no gene match. This CDR3 has 14 amino acids. The CDR3 region has the DNA TGTGCCAGCAGCGCCGACAGGGGACGCCCTGAAGCTTTCTTT. It specifies CASSADRGRPEAFF.

The V gene is TRBV6-5, the J gene TRBJ2-7; the D gene is possibly TRBD1 (6 bases). Trimming took 2 bases from V and 3 from J, leaving 14 bases between them. The CDR3 consists of 15 residues. CDR1 MNHEY and CDR2 SVGAGI come from the germline V gene. The CDR3 spells CASSYIDRPRYEQYF. The CDR3 DNA sequence: TGTGCCAGCAGTTACATAGACAGGCCCCGCTACGAGCAGTACTTC.

The gene calls are TRBV5-4 and TRBJ2-1; D is unclear. Trimming shortened V by 1 base and J by 7 bases, and 9 bases separated the two germline ends. CDR3 length: 13 residues. The germline V gene has CDR1 SGHNT and CDR2 YYREEE (reference sequence). CDR3: CASSLYLVNEQFF. CDR3 bases: TGTGCCAGCAGCTTGTACTTGGTGAATGAGCAGTTCTTC.

The chain has TRBV28 and TRBJ1-1; D gene ambiguous. The CDR3 is 13 amino acids. Trimming shortened V by 3 bases and J by 1 base, and 6 bases separated the two germline ends. Germline V CDR1 and CDR2: MDHEN, SYDVKM. The CDR3 is CASSFGRNTEAFF. In nucleotides, the CDR3 is TGTGCCAGCAGTTTTGGCAGGAACACTGAAGCTTTCTTT.

V and J are TRBV9 and TRBJ1-1; no clear D gene. The germline V and J ends were trimmed by 2 bases and 4 bases, with 21 bases remaining between them. Germline assignment: CDR1 SGDLS and CDR2 YYNGEE. CDR3 length: 17 residues. The CDR3 bases are TGTGCCAGCAGCGTCGAGCCAATACGGGGTGCGGGCACTGAAGCTTTCTTT. Amino acid sequence: CASSVEPIRGAGTEAFF.

This sequence joins TRBV9 and TRBJ2-3; TRBD2 matches 11 bases. The CDR3 has 17 amino acids. CDR1 and CDR2 (germline): SGDLS, YYNGEE. V shed 0 bases, J shed 4 bases, and the junction held 7 bases outside the gene matches. CDR3 amino acids: CASSVEPSGGTADTQYF. As DNA, the CDR3 is TGTGCCAGCAGCGTAGAACCTAGCGGGGGGACTGCAGATACGCAGTATTTT.

The chain uses TRBV28 and TRBJ2-1; TRBD2 agrees at 7 bases. The CDR3 length is 16 residues. V trimming: 3 bases; J trimming: 1 base; junction bases outside the gene matches: 6. Germline values: CDR1 MDHEN, CDR2 SYDVKM. The CDR3 DNA reads TGTGCCAGCAGTTTCAACGCGGGAGCATCCTACAATGAGCAGTTCTTC. Protein sequence: CASSFNAGASYNEQFF.

This rearrangement joins TRBV28 to TRBJ1-2; D is perhaps TRBD1 (6 bases). Trimming cost V 6 bases and J 4 bases, with 12 bases left between them. This CDR3 has 13 residues. Germline V gene data show CDR1 as MDHEN and CDR2 as SYDVKM. This CDR3 reads CASRLDRSYGYTF. CDR3 bases: TGTGCCAGCAGGCTAGACAGGTCCTATGGCTACACCTTC.

This clone came up many times. This chain links TRBV6-6 with TRBJ2-7; weak D call: TRBD2 (5 bases). Deletions cut 5 bases from V and 7 bases from J, with 9 bases between. This CDR3 has 11 amino acids. Germline V lookup: CDR1 MNHNY, CDR2 SVGAGI (reference sequence). The CDR3 DNA reads TGTGCCAGCAGTCAGAGCGGAGAGCAGTACTTC. It yields the protein CASSQSGEQYF.

This clone was counted once. V usage is TRBV2 and J usage is TRBJ1-2; 9 positions match TRBD1. The CDR3 runs to 14 residues. Trimming took 3 bases from V and 5 from J; bases not matched to a gene: 4. CDR1 and CDR2 from the germline V gene are SNHLY and FYNNEI. The CDR3 spells CASSDGTGTYGYTF. The CDR3, as DNA: TGTGCCAGCAGTGACGGGACAGGGACATATGGCTACACCTTC.

A word on this clone: Sequence at one end of the junction differs from germline and may be a read error. DNA for the CDR3: TGTGCCAGCAGCTTAGACACGGTTGGAGACACCATATATTTT. This gives the protein CASSLDTVGDTIYF. The V and J genes are TRBV7-9 and TRBJ1-3; no definite D call. Germline lookup yields CDR1 SEHNR and CDR2 FQNEAQ (reference sequence). The CDR3 extends over 14 amino acids.

The V and J genes are TRBV19 and TRBJ2-3; D possibly corresponds to TRBD1 (5 bases). Germline lookup yields CDR1 LNHDA and CDR2 SQIVND (reference sequence). V lost 2 bases and J 4 bases, leaving 7 bases between the germline ends. CDR3 length: 13 residues. DNA of the CDR3: TGTGCCAGTAGTATACAGGGTGCAGATACGCAGTATTTT. Translated, it gives CASSIQGADTQYF.

The CDR3: CASSRRSGVSSEQYF. In nucleotides, the CDR3 is TGTGCCAGCAGCCGTCGATCAGGGGTGTCTTCCGAGCAGTACTTC. The V gene is TRBV5-6, the J gene TRBJ2-7; a weak D match, TRBD1 (6 bases). The germline CDR1 and CDR2 sequences are SGHDT and YYEEEE. The CDR3 extends over 15 amino acids. V gave up 4 bases and J gave up 6 bases, with 20 bases separating them.

V and J are TRBV19 and TRBJ2-2; D not certain. Trimming removed 3 bases from V and 2 bases from J, with 7 bases in between. This CDR3 region has 14 residues. Germline values: CDR1 LNHDA, CDR2 SQIVND (reference sequence). CDR3 region: CASSISANTGELFF. The CDR3 region has the DNA TGTGCCAGTAGTATTAGTGCAAACACCGGGGAGCTGTTTTTT. The full variable domain, completed using reference TRBV19 and TRBJ2-2, is DGGITQSPKYLFRKEGQNVTLSCEQNLNHDAMYWYRQDPGQGLRLIYYSQIVNDFQKGDIAEGYSVSREKKESFPLTVTSAQKNPTAFYLCASSISANTGELFFGEGSRLTVL.

The chain has TRBV19 and TRBJ1-1; no definite D call. The V end lost 3 bases, the J end lost 1 base, and 12 bases lay between the germline ends. CDR3 length: 15 residues. Germline V gene sequence: CDR1 LNHDA, CDR2 SQIVND (reference sequence). This CDR3 reads CASSILGESNTEAFF. In DNA form, the CDR3 reads TGTGCCAGTAGTATCCTCGGGGAATCGAACACTGAAGCTTTCTTT. The full variable domain, rest sourced from reference TRBV19 and TRBJ1-1, is DGGITQSPKYLFRKEGQNVTLSCEQNLNHDAMYWYRQDPGQGLRLIYYSQIVNDFQKGDIAEGYSVSREKKESFPLTVTSAQKNPTAFYLCASSILGESNTEAFFGQGTRLTVV.

The V call is TRBV18, the J call TRBJ1-1, with D possibly matching TRBD1 (6 bases). There are 15 residues in the CDR3. Germline V gene lookup returns CDR1 KGHSH and CDR2 LQKENI. Trimming cost V 3 bases and J 1 base, with 12 bases left between them. CDR3 nucleotides: TGTGCCAGCTCACCGGGGGCGGCCAGGAACACTGAAGCTTTCTTT. It is translated as CASSPGAARNTEAFF.

The chain links TRBV29-1 to TRBJ2-1, with 8 bases lining up with TRBD2. Germline trimming cut 2 bases from V and 3 bases from J; bases unmatched to any gene: 6. Germline lookup yields CDR1 SQVTM and CDR2 ANQGSEA. This CDR3 has 15 residues. CDR3 in DNA: TGCAGCGTTGAAAATTCGGGGGGGAACTACAATGAGCAGTTCTTC. Protein product: CSVENSGGNYNEQFF.

This clone was recorded a few times. The chain joins TRBV28 to TRBJ2-7; D gene ambiguous. The CDR3 sequence is 16 residues long. Germline assignment: CDR1 MDHEN and CDR2 SYDVKM. Between the trimmed V and J ends, which lost 3 bases and 1 base, there was a span of 16 bases. The CDR3 protein is CASSFPRNAGSYEQYF. The CDR3 DNA reads as TGTGCCAGCAGTTTCCCCCGCAACGCAGGTTCCTACGAGCAGTACTTC.

The chain is built from TRBV7-4 and TRBJ1-4; D not resolved. Trimming removed 0 bases at V and 4 bases at J, with 9 bases between. The CDR3 loop spans 15 amino acids. Germline V gene lookup returns CDR1 SGHVT and CDR2 SQSDAQ. This CDR3 is CASSLALTINEKLFF. In nucleotides, the CDR3 is TGTGCCAGCAGCTTAGCTCTAACCATTAATGAAAAACTGTTTTTT. Complete variable domain (other parts from reference TRBV7-4 and TRBJ1-4): GAGVSQSPRYKVAKRGRDVALRCDSISGHVTLYWYRQTLGQGSEVLTYSQSDAQRDKSGRPSGRFSAERPERSVSTLKIQRTEQGDSAVYLCASSLALTINEKLFFGSGTQLSVL.

The chain employs TRBV27 and TRBJ1-5, with no clear D. CDR1 is MNHEY, CDR2 SMNVEV, per germline (reference sequence). This CDR3 comprises 14 residues. V was trimmed by 2 bases and J by 9 bases, leaving 14 bases between them. The CDR3 DNA reads as TGTGCCAGCAGTTTAGGACTGAATCAGACGCCCCAGCATTTT. It specifies CASSLGLNQTPQHF.

The chain employs TRBV12-5 and TRBJ2-3; 7 bases fit TRBD2. CDR3 size: 14 residues. The V segment lost 3 bases and the J segment 3 bases; nucleotides outside the gene matches: 3. CDR1 is LGHNT and CDR2 is FRNRAP in the germline V gene. CDR3 coding DNA: TGTGCTAGTGGTTTCGGGACTATTACAGATACGCAGTATTTT. Protein product: CASGFGTITDTQYF.

This chain joins TRBV5-4 and TRBJ2-2; the match to TRBD2 covers 10 bases. V lost 3 bases to trimming and J lost 2 bases; unmatched junction nucleotides: 4. The CDR3 runs 16 residues. Per germline, CDR1 SGHNT and CDR2 YYREEE (reference sequence). The CDR3 sequence: CASSSLAGENTGELFF. CDR3 in DNA: TGTGCCAGCAGCTCCCTAGCGGGGGAAAACACCGGGGAGCTGTTTTTT. Using reference TRBV5-4 and TRBJ2-2 for the parts outside the CDR3, the full variable domain is ETGVTQSPTHLIKTRGQQVTLRCSSQSGHNTVSWYQQALGQGPQFIFQYYREEENGRGNFPPRFSGLQFPNYSSELNVNALELDDSALYLCASSSLAGENTGELFFGEGSRLTVL.

J is TRBJ2-7 and V is TRBV9; TRBD2 aligns across 14 bases. V was clipped by 4 bases and J by 7 bases; unmatched bases: 10. The V gene's germline CDR1 is SGDLS and CDR2 YYNGEE. This CDR3 has 16 residues. The CDR3 DNA reads as TGTGCCAGCAGCAAATGGGGGACTAGCGGGAGTGGAGAGCAGTACTTC. This gives the protein CASSKWGTSGSGEQYF.

This clone was seen just once. The chain links TRBV7-8 to TRBJ2-7; 11 bases match TRBD2. This CDR3 contains 15 residues. CDR1 SGHVS and CDR2 FQNEAQ come from the germline V gene. After removal of 1 base from V and 3 bases from J, the junction contained 2 bases not matched to a gene. This chain's CDR3 is CASSLEGLAVYEQYF. The CDR3 DNA reads as TGTGCCAGCAGCTTAGAGGGACTAGCGGTCTACGAGCAGTACTTC.

This clone has a single count. This chain joins TRBV2 and TRBJ1-5; D uncertain. This CDR3 contains 14 residues. Germline CDR1 and CDR2: SNHLY and FYNNEI. Trimming cost V 7 bases and J 2 bases, with 12 bases left between them. CDR3 coding DNA: TGTGCCAGCAATCCAGGTCTTCGCAATCAGCCCCAGCATTTT. This encodes CASNPGLRNQPQHF.

The chain links TRBV5-6 to TRBJ1-6; possibly TRBD1 for D (5 bases). Deletions cut 0 bases from V and 7 bases from J, with 11 bases between. From germline, CDR1 is SGHDT and CDR2 YYEEEE. The CDR3 loop spans 15 amino acids. The CDR3: CASSLAGQGNSPLHF. In DNA, the CDR3 is TGTGCCAGCAGCTTGGCCGGGCAGGGCAATTCACCCCTCCACTTT. The full variable domain, with the rest looked up from reference TRBV5-6 and TRBJ1-6, is DAGVTQSPTHLIKTRGQQVTLRCSPKSGHDTVSWYQQALGQGPQFIFQYYEEEERQRGNFPDRFSGHQFPNYSSELNVNALLLGDSALYLCASSLAGQGNSPLHFGNGTRLTVT.